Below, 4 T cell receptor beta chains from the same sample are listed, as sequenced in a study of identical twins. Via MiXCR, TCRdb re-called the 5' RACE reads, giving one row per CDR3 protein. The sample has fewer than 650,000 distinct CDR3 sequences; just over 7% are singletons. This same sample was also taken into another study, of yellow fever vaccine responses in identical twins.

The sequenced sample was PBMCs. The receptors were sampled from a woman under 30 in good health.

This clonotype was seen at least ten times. As DNA, the CDR3 is TGCGCCAGCAGCCAAGAGCGGGGCGATGAGCAGTTCTTC. It yields the protein CASSQERGDEQFF. V usage is TRBV4-1 and J usage is TRBJ2-1; TRBD2 is a possible D gene (6 bases). This CDR3 has 13 amino acids. Trimming shortened V by 0 bases and J by 8 bases, and 8 bases separated the two germline ends. Germline assignment: CDR1 MGHRA and CDR2 YSYEKL.

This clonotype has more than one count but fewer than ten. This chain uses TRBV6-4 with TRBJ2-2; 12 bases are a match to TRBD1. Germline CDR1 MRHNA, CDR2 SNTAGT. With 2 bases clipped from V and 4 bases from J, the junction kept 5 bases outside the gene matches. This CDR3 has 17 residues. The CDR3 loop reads CASSDTGTGGLTGELFF. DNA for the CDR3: TGTGCCAGCAGTGACACAGGGACAGGGGGCCTCACCGGGGAGCTGTTTTTT.

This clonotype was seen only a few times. In DNA, the CDR3 is TGTGCCACTACGGGACTAGCGGGAGGAATAACCGGGGAGCTGTTTTTT. Its protein is CATTGLAGGITGELFF. The V gene is TRBV10-3, the J gene TRBJ2-2, with 15 bases identical to TRBD2. With V trimmed by 10 bases and J by 5 bases, 8 bases remained unmatched. CDR1 is ENHRY, CDR2 SYGVKD, per germline. The CDR3 is made up of 16 amino acids.

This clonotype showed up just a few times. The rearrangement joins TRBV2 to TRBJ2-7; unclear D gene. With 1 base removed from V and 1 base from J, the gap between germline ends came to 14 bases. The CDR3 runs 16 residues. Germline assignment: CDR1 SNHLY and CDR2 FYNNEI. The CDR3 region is CASSEDQIGSSYEQYV. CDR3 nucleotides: TGTGCCAGCAGTGAAGACCAAATTGGGTCGTCCTACGAGCAGTACGTC.